One T cell receptor beta chain is described in this entry. The antigen remains unidentified. The data originate from a study of shared clonotypes between healthy human individuals. In the sorted-subset replicate PCRs, approximately 200 ng DNA, 25,000 to 30,000 T cell genomes, was used. This table comes from immunoSEQ multiplex PCR, and its TCRdb copy is limited to in-frame clones, with some not included. The sample carries approximately 620,000 clones, about 97% recorded once. Germline V gene sequence: CDR1 SEHNR, CDR2 FQNEAQ (reference sequence). Trimming removed 5 bases at V and 0 bases at J, with 17 bases between. CDR3 length: 16 amino acids. Overall study findings and caveats: Between a handful of donors, naive CD4 clonotypes were shared at a level of approximately 5%.

Sequences were obtained from naive CD4+ T cells sorted from blood. Subset described: CD45RA+ positively selected. The chain has TRBV7-9 and TRBJ2-7; D is unresolved. The TCR comes from a woman in her 30s in good health. This CDR3 reads CASSPRTDYSSYEQYF. The CDR3 DNA is TGTGCCAGCAGCCCCCGGACCGATTATAGCTCCTACGAGCAGTACTTC.